This TCR beta chain originates from a study of early T cells in non-severe SARS-CoV-2 infection. Across the study: Unpaired chains resulted from sequencing bulk RNA of unsorted whole blood.

Only a few counts were recorded for this clonotype. No antigen is known for it. General study results and limits: Database matching using VDJdb favored anti-spike CD8 responses, with private and CD4 specificities left missing.

Attached unique molecular identifiers marked individual cDNA molecules. TCRdb recomputed calls from the 5' RACE reads with MiXCR, one row per CDR3 protein. The table has tens of thousands of distinct CDR3 sequences, over 5% seen once. This sequence was found in an adult who was a healthcare worker with PCR-confirmed SARS-CoV-2 infection or an uninfected control (not recorded which). The sequenced sample was whole blood.

In DNA form, the CDR3 reads TGTGCCAGCTCGGGGACAGCCGGATACCAAGAGACCCAGTACTTC. It yields the protein CASSGTAGYQETQYF. This chain links TRBV18 with TRBJ2-5; 7 positions match TRBD1. Germline V lookup: CDR1 KGHSH, CDR2 LQKENI. V was clipped by 6 bases and J by 0 bases; unmatched bases: 7. The CDR3 totals 15 residues.